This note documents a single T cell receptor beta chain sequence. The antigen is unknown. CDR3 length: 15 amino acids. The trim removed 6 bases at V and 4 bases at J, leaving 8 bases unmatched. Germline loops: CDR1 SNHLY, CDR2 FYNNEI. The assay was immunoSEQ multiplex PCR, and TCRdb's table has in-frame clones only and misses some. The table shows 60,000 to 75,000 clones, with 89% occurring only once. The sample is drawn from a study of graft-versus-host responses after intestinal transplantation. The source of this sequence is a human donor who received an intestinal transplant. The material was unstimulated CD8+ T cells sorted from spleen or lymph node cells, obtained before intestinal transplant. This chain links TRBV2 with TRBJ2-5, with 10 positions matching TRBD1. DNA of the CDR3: TGTGCCAGCAGACTGACAGGGGGCGGCCTAGAGACCCAGTACTTC. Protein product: CASRLTGGGLETQYF.